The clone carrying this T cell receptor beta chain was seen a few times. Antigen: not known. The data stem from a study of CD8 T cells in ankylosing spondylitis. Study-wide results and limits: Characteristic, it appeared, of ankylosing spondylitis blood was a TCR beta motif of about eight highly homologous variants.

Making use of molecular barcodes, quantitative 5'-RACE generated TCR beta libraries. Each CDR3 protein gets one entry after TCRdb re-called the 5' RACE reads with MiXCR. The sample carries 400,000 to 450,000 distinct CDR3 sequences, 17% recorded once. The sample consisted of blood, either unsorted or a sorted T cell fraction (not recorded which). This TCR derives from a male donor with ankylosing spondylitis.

The CDR3 sequence is CASSFPPALDTQYF. CDR3 nucleotide sequence: TGTGCCAGCAGCTTCCCCCCGGCCTTAGATACGCAGTATTTT. The J gene is TRBJ2-3, the V gene TRBV7-2; D is unclear. Deletions cut 3 bases from V and 5 bases from J, with 12 bases between. The CDR3 contains 14 residues. Germline V gene data show CDR1 as SGHTA and CDR2 as FQGNSA.